The 22 T cell receptor beta chains in this list originate from one sample, sequenced in a study of technical replicates of blood from a few donors. Produced via immunoSEQ multiplex PCR; TCRdb's table is partial and in-frame only. The repertoire holds fewer than 45,000 clones, with about 96% as singletons. The sequencing input was T cells isolated from PBMCs. These receptors came from a human donor in good health.

The CDR3 sequence: CASSHSINYGYTF. The CDR3 nucleotides read TGTGCCAGCAGCCACAGCATCAACTATGGCTACACCTTC. This rearrangement joins TRBV6-6 to TRBJ1-2; D uncertain. V lost 6 bases, J lost 2 bases, and 10 bases lay in between. The CDR3 is made up of 13 amino acids. Germline CDR1 reads MNHNY; CDR2 reads SVGAGI (reference sequence).

The V and J genes are TRBV5-1 and TRBJ2-5, with 7 nucleotides matching TRBD2. The CDR3 consists of 14 residues. V lost 5 bases and J lost 0; bases outside the gene matches: 4. Germline V gene sequence: CDR1 SGHRS, CDR2 YFSETQ. Written as DNA, the CDR3 is TGCGCCAGCAGGAGGGAGGGAAACCAAGAGACCCAGTACTTC. It is translated as CASRREGNQETQYF.

This chain joins TRBV13 and TRBJ1-1, with D tentatively TRBD1 (6 bases). V lost 4 bases to trimming and J lost 2 bases, with 11 bases between them. The CDR3 runs to 14 residues. In germline, CDR1 is PRHDT, CDR2 FYEKMQ (reference sequence). The CDR3 here is CASSSGQANTEAFF. CDR3 nucleotides: TGTGCCAGCAGCTCGGGACAAGCCAACACTGAAGCTTTCTTT.

This chain links TRBV6-5 with TRBJ1-5; no reliable D call. From germline, CDR1 is MNHEY and CDR2 SVGAGI. The CDR3 length is 13 residues. The V and J ends lost 2 bases and 7 bases respectively, with 9 bases between them. In DNA, the CDR3 is TGTGCCAGCAGTTACCAGGTCGGACAGCCCCAGCATTTT. It is translated as CASSYQVGQPQHF.

The genes are TRBV7-9 and TRBJ1-5, with D perhaps matching TRBD1 (5 bases). The CDR3 loop spans 15 amino acids. V lost 1 base, J lost 3 bases, and 10 bases lay in between. The germline V gene has CDR1 SEHNR and CDR2 FQNEAQ (reference sequence). CDR3 protein: CASSLVGVVNQPQHF. CDR3 DNA sequence: TGTGCCAGCAGCTTAGTAGGGGTAGTCAATCAGCCCCAGCATTTT.

The rearrangement joins TRBV9 to TRBJ2-1; a possible D gene is TRBD2 (5 bases). V was cut by 0 bases and J by 7 bases, with 11 bases left in between. Germline V gene lookup returns CDR1 SGDLS and CDR2 YYNGEE. The CDR3 extends over 14 amino acids. CDR3 residues: CASSVGIGDNEQFF. The CDR3 coding sequence is TGTGCCAGCAGCGTAGGAATCGGGGATAATGAGCAGTTCTTC. Complete variable domain (other parts from reference TRBV9 and TRBJ2-1): DSGVTQTPKHLITATGQRVTLRCSPRSGDLSVYWYQQSLDQGLQFLIQYYNGEERAKGNILERFSAQQFPDLHSELNLSSLELGDSALYFCASSVGIGDNEQFFGPGTRLTVL.

J is TRBJ1-2 and V is TRBV27; 10 bases map to TRBD1. CDR1 and CDR2 from the germline V gene are MNHEY and SMNVEV (reference sequence). Trimming took 3 bases from V and 6 from J; bases not matched to a gene: 13. This CDR3 has 17 residues. CDR3: CASSFFPQSGQGNGYTF. CDR3 nucleotide sequence: TGTGCCAGCAGTTTTTTTCCACAATCGGGACAGGGGAATGGCTACACCTTC.

This chain uses TRBV4-2 with TRBJ1-2; tentative D call: TRBD1 (5 bases). Germline assignment: CDR1 LGHNA and CDR2 YNFKEQ. The CDR3 runs to 18 residues. V gave up 0 bases and J gave up 7 bases, with 24 bases separating them. The CDR3 sequence: CASSQDWSTLDSRSGYTF. The CDR3 DNA sequence: TGTGCCAGCAGCCAAGATTGGTCCACCCTAGACAGTCGATCTGGCTACACCTTC.

The rearrangement links TRBV6-1 to TRBJ1-1, with D tentatively TRBD1 (5 bases). CDR1 and CDR2 from the germline V gene are MNHNS and SASEGT. V lost 7 bases, J lost 3 bases, and 15 bases lay in between. CDR3 length equals 14 residues. CDR3 amino acids: CASKLGEDDTEAFF. The CDR3 DNA follows: TGTGCCAGCAAATTGGGGGAGGACGACACTGAAGCTTTCTTT.

J is TRBJ2-7 and V is TRBV13; D is ambiguous. Germline-derived CDR1 and CDR2 are PRHDT and FYEKMQ (reference sequence). This CDR3 is 15 amino acids long. Trimming removed 6 bases from V and 0 bases from J, with 15 bases in between. CDR3 bases: TGTGCCAGCAGTCAAACGGGTGTAAGCTCCTACGAGCAGTACTTC. It is translated as CASSQTGVSSYEQYF.

The chain links TRBV9 to TRBJ2-3, with D hard to call. CDR1 is SGDLS and CDR2 is YYNGEE in the germline V gene. The CDR3 loop spans 14 amino acids. V shed 5 bases and J shed 3 bases, with 13 bases lying between them. The CDR3, as DNA: TGTGCCAGCAGTTTCGGCGGTCGGACAGATACGCAGTATTTT. This gives the protein CASSFGGRTDTQYF.

Turning to this clone: One junction end disagrees with the germline gene, perhaps due to a read error. The chain links TRBV11-2 to TRBJ2-7; weak D call: TRBD2 (6 bases). Germline values: CDR1 SGHAT, CDR2 FQNNGV. CDR3 length equals 16 residues. The CDR3 DNA reads TGTGCCAGCAGATTAGGGGCTCAGGGCCCGGGGGACGAGCAGTACTTC. Its translation is CASRLGAQGPGDEQYF. The variable domain in full, completed from reference TRBV11-2 and TRBJ2-7, reads EAGVAQSPRYKIIEKRQSVAFWCNPISGHATLYWYQQILGQGPKLLIQFQNNGVVDDSQLPKDRFSAERLKGVDSTLKIQPAKLEDSAVYLCASRLGAQGPGDEQYFGPGTRLTVT.

The V call is TRBV18, the J call TRBJ2-1, with 12 nucleotides matching TRBD2. Germline assignment: CDR1 KGHSH and CDR2 LQKENI. The CDR3 has 19 amino acids. Trimming cost V 3 bases and J 9 bases; bases outside gene matches: 18. The CDR3 region has the DNA TGTGCCAGCTCACCCCTCAGCGTTACCGGGACTAGCGGGTATGTTGAGCAGTTCTTC. Protein sequence: CASSPLSVTGTSGYVEQFF. The full variable domain, completed using reference TRBV18 and TRBJ2-1, is NAGVMQNPRHLVRRRGQEARLRCSPMKGHSHVYWYRQLPEEGLKFMVYLQKENIIDESGMPKERFSAEFPKEGPSILRIQQVVRGDSAAYFCASSPLSVTGTSGYVEQFFGPGTRLTVL.

This chain uses TRBV7-9 with TRBJ1-5; tentative D call: TRBD1 (5 bases). There are 13 residues in the CDR3. The V end lost 4 bases, the J end lost 1 base, and 5 bases lay between the germline ends. Germline CDR1 reads SEHNR; CDR2 reads FQNEAQ (reference sequence). The CDR3 sequence is CASSWTSNQPQHF. The CDR3 DNA reads TGTGCCAGCAGCTGGACAAGCAATCAGCCCCAGCATTTT.

The rearrangement links TRBV10-1 to TRBJ2-5; D perhaps matches TRBD2 (6 bases). Germline V CDR1 and CDR2: WNHNN, SYGVQD (reference sequence). V shed 6 bases and J shed 0 bases, with 17 bases lying between them. This CDR3 has 16 amino acids. CDR3 in amino acids: CASRIRRRGYQETQYF. The CDR3 DNA reads as TGCGCCAGCAGGATTCGTAGACGGGGGTACCAAGAGACCCAGTACTTC.

J is TRBJ1-2 and V is TRBV6-5; the match to TRBD1 covers 9 bases. V was pared by 6 bases and J by 8 bases, with 10 bases of the junction left unmatched. Germline assignment: CDR1 MNHEY and CDR2 SVGAGI. This CDR3 is 14 amino acids long. The chain's CDR3 is CASRRDREGGGYTF. DNA for the CDR3: TGTGCCAGCAGACGGGACAGGGAGGGCGGCGGCTACACCTTC.

The chain carries TRBV6-1 and TRBJ1-5, with D maybe TRBD1 (5 bases). Looked up from germline, CDR1 is MNHNS and CDR2 is SASEGT. The CDR3 extends over 15 amino acids. The V end lost 3 bases, the J end lost 3 bases, and 12 bases lay between the germline ends. In nucleotides, the CDR3 is TGTGCCAGCAGTGATTGGGGGACTGACAATCAGCCCCAGCATTTT. Protein sequence: CASSDWGTDNQPQHF.

The genes are TRBV5-1 and TRBJ2-7; 11 bases match TRBD2. The V segment lost 0 bases and the J segment 6 bases; nucleotides outside the gene matches: 11. CDR3 size: 17 residues. Germline CDR1 SGHRS, CDR2 YFSETQ. In DNA, the CDR3 is TGCGCCAGCAGCTTGGGGTCATTAGGTCTAGCGGGAGGCGAGCAGTACTTC. This codes for CASSLGSLGLAGGEQYF.

The chain uses TRBV27 and TRBJ2-7; 8 bases map to TRBD1. V was pared by 2 bases and J by 0 bases, with 0 bases of the junction left unmatched. CDR3 size: 14 residues. Germline-derived CDR1 and CDR2 are MNHEY and SMNVEV (reference sequence). CDR3 amino acids: CASSLGTGSYEQYF. As DNA, the CDR3 is TGTGCCAGCAGTTTAGGGACAGGCTCCTACGAGCAGTACTTC.

A single count supports this clone. This chain joins TRBV11-3 and TRBJ2-2; maybe TRBD1 (6 bases). CDR3 length: 16 amino acids. Germline CDR1 and CDR2: SGHNT and YENEEA. V was cut by 3 bases and J by 1 base, with 12 bases left in between. CDR3 protein: CASSFRTDLNTGELFF. DNA for the CDR3: TGTGCCAGCAGCTTTAGGACAGATTTGAACACCGGGGAGCTGTTTTTT.

V gene TRBV5-1 combines with J gene TRBJ2-3; D is undetermined. Looked up from germline, CDR1 is SGHRS and CDR2 is YFSETQ. V was trimmed by 4 bases and J by 4 bases, leaving 19 bases between them. The CDR3 loop spans 16 amino acids. CDR3: CASSDQVPANSDTQYF. Here the CDR3 DNA reads TGCGCCAGCAGCGATCAGGTGCCTGCCAATTCAGATACGCAGTATTTT.

The V and J genes are TRBV5-1 and TRBJ2-5, with 8 bases that match TRBD2. Germline values: CDR1 SGHRS, CDR2 YFSETQ. V shed 5 bases, J shed 3 bases, and the junction held 9 bases outside the gene matches. This CDR3 spans 15 amino acids. As DNA, the CDR3 is TGCGCCAGCAGGGATGGACTAGCTGGTAAAGAGACCCAGTACTTC. Translation gives CASRDGLAGKETQYF. The entire variable domain, with the rest obtained from reference TRBV5-1 and TRBJ2-5, is as follows: KAGVTQTPRYLIKTRGQQVTLSCSPISGHRSVSWYQQTPGQGLQFLFEYFSETQRNKGNFPGRFSGRQFSNSRSEMNVSTLELGDSALYLCASRDGLAGKETQYFGPGTRLLVL.